This T cell receptor (beta chain) appears in the sequencing data of a study of T cells in Graves' hyperthyroidism and ophthalmopathy. Across the whole study: Peripheral blood was drawn at first diagnosis, prior to all treatment. Study-level points and caveats: Ophthalmopathy was identified by the model a median roughly six months ahead of onset.

This clonotype was found a few times. Antigen: not known. CDR1 and CDR2 (germline): DFQATT, SNEGSKA (reference sequence). The CDR3 runs 14 residues. With V trimmed by 3 bases and J by 5 bases, 5 bases remained unmatched. PBMCs were collected from a roughly 10 ml volume of fresh peripheral blood. What was amplified from RNA transcripts were TCR beta CDR3 regions. The HTBI primer set served for first-round RT-PCR of the TCR CDR3. TCRdb reprocessed the multiplex PCR reads via MiXCR and lists one record per CDR3 protein. The sample contains about 740,000 distinct CDR3 sequences, 11% to 15% of which appear only once.

The sequenced sample consisted of blood. The clonotype was recovered from a woman younger than 35 with Graves' hyperthyroidism. The V and J genes are TRBV20-1 and TRBJ1-4; 8 bases agree with TRBD1. The CDR3 DNA is TGCAGTGCTAGGAGCGACAGGGGAAATGAAAAACTGTTTTTT. Protein sequence: CSARSDRGNEKLFF.